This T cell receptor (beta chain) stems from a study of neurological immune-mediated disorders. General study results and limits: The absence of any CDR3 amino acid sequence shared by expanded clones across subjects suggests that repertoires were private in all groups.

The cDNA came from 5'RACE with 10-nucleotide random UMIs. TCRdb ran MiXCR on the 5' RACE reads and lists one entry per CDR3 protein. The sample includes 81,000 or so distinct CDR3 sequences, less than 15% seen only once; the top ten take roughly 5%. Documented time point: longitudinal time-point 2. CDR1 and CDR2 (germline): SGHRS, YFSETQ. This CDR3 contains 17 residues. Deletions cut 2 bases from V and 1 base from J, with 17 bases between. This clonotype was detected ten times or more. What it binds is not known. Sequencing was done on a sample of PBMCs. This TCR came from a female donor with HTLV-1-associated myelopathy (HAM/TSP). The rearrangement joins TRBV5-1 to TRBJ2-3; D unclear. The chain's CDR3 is CASSFERTAEGTDTQYF. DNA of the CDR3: TGCGCCAGCAGCTTCGAGAGGACGGCGGAAGGCACAGATACGCAGTATTTT.